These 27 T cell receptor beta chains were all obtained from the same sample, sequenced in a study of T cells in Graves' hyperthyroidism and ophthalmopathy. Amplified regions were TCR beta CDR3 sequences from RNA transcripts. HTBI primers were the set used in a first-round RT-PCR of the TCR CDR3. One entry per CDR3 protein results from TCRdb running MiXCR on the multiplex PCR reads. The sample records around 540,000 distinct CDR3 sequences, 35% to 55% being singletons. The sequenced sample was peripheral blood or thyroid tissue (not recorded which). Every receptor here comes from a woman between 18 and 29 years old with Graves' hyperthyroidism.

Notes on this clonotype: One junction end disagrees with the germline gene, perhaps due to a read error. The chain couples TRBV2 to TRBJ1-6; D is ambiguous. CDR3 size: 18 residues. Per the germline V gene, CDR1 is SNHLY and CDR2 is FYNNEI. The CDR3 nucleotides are TGTACCAGCAGTGAAGTACGGGCAGCGAGGACCTATAATTCACCCCTCCACTTT. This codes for CTSSEVRAARTYNSPLHF.

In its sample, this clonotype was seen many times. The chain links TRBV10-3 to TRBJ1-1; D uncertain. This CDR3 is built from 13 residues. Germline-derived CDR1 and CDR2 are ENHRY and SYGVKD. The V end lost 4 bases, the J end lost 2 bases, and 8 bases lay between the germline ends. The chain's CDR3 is CAISAGSNTEAFF. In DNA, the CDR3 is TGTGCCATCAGTGCGGGCAGTAACACTGAAGCTTTCTTT.

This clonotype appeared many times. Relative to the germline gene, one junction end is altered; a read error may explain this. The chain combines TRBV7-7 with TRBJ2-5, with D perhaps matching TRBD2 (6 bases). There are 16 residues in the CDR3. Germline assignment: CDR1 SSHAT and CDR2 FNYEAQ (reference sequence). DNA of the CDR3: TGTGCTAGCAGCTTATGGAGCAGGACTAACCAAGAGACCCAGTACTTC. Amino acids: CASSLWSRTNQETQYF.

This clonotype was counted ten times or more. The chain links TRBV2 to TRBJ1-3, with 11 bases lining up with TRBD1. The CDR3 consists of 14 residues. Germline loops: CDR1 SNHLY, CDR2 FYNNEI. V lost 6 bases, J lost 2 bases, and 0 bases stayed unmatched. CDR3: CASRDRGPGNTIYF. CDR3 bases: TGTGCCAGCAGGGACAGGGGGCCTGGAAACACCATATATTTT.

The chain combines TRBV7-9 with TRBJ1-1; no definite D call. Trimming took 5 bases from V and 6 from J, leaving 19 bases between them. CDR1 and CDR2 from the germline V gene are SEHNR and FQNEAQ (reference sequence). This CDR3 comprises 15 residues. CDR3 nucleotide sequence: TGTGCCAGCAGCCCTCCCGTCGGAGGAGAATCTGAAGCTTTCTTT. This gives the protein CASSPPVGGESEAFF.

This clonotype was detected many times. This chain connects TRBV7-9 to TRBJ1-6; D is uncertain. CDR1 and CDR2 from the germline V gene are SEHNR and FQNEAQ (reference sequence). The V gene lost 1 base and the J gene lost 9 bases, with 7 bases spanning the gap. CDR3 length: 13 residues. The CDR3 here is CASSLGLSSPLHF. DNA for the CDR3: TGTGCCAGCAGCTTAGGTCTCAGTTCACCCCTCCACTTT.

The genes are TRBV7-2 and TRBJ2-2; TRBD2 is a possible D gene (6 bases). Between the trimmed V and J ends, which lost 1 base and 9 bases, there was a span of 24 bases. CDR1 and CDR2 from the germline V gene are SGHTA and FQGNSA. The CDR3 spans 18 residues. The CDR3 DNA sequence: TGTGCCAGCAGCTTAGGGGACCCGGGACTCCTTGGTCCCCGGGAGCTGTTTTTT. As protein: CASSLGDPGLLGPRELFF.

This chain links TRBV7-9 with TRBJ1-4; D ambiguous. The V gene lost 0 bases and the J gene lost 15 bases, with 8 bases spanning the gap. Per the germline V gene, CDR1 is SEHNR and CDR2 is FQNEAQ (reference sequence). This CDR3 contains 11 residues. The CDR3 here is CASSLADTLFF. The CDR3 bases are TGTGCCAGCAGCTTAGCGGATACGTTGTTTTTT.

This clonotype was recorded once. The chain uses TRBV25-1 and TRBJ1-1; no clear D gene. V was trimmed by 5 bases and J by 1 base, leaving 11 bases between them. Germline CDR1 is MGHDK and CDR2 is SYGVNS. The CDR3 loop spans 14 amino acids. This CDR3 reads CASSFSPGNTEAFF. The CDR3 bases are TGTGCCAGCAGTTTCAGTCCAGGGAACACTGAAGCTTTCTTT.

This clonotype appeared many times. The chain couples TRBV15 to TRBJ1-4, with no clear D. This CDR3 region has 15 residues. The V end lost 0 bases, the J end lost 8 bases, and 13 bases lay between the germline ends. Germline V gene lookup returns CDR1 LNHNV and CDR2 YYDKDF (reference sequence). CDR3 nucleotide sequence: TGTGCCACCAGCAGAGAGGGAGCGCCTGCCGAAAAACTGTTTTTT. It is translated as CATSREGAPAEKLFF.

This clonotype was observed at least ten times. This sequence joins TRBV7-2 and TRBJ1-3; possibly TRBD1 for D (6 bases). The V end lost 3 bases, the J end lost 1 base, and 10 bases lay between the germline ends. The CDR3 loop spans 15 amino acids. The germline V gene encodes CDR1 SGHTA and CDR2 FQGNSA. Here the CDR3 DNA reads TGTGCCAGCAGCTTGACAGGAGAATCTGGAAACACCATATATTTT. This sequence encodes CASSLTGESGNTIYF.

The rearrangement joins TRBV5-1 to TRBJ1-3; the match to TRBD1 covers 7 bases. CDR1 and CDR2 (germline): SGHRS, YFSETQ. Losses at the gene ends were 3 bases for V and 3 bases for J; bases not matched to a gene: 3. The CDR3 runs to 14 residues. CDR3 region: CASSWWTGGNTIYF. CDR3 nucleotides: TGCGCCAGCAGCTGGTGGACAGGTGGAAACACCATATATTTT.

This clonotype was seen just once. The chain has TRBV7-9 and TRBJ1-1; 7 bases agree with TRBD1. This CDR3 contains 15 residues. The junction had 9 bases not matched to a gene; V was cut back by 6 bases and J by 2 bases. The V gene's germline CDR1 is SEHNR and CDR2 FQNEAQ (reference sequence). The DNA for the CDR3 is TGTGCCAGCAGTGAAAGAGACAGGGCTAACACTGAAGCTTTCTTT. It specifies CASSERDRANTEAFF. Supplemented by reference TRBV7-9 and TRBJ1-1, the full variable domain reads DTGVSQNPRHKITKRGQNVTFRCDPISEHNRLYWYRQTLGQGPEFLTYFQNEAQLEKSRLLSDRFSAERPKGSFSTLEIQRTEQGDSAMYLCASSERDRANTEAFFGQGTRLTVV.

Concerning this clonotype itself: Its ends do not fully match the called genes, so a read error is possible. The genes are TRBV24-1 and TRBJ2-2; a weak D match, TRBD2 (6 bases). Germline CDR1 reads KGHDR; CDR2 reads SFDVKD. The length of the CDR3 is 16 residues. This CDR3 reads CATSDFGGRYTGEPFF. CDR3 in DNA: TGTGCCACCAGTGATTTTGGAGGGAGGTACACCGGGGAGCCGTTTTTT.

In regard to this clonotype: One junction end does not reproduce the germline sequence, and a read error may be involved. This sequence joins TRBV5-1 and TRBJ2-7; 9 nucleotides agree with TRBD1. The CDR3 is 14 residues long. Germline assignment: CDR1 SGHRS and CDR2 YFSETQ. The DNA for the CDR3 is TGCGCCAGCAGCACCAGGACAGGGGACTACCAGCAGTACTTC. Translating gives CASSTRTGDYQQYF.

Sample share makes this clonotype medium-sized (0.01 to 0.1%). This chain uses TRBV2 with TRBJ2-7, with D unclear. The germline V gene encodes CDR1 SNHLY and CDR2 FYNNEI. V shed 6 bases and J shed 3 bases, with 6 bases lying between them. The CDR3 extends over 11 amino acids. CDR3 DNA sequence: TGTGCCAGCAGCTCCAGCTACGAGCAGTACTTC. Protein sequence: CASSSSYEQYF.

DNA of the CDR3: TGTGCCACCGACGACGGGAGGGTGACCCAGTACTTC. Its protein is CATDDGRVTQYF. The chain couples TRBV7-6 to TRBJ2-5; 8 bases match TRBD2. Unmatched junction bases numbered 8, after V lost 10 bases and J lost 7 bases. The CDR3 spans 12 residues. From germline, CDR1 is SGHVS and CDR2 FNYEAQ.

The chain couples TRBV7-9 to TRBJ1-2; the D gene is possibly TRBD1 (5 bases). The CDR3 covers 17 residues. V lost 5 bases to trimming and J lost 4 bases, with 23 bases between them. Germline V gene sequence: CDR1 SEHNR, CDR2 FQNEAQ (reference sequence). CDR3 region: CASSHWLWSQGSYGYTF. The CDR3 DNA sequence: TGTGCCAGCAGCCATTGGCTTTGGAGTCAGGGAAGCTATGGCTACACCTTC.

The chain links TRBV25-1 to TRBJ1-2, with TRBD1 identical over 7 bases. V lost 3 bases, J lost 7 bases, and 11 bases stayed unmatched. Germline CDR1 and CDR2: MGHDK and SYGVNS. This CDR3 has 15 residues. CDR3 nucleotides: TGTGCCAGCAGTGACCAGACAGGGCCCGGTTCTGGCTACACCTTC. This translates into CASSDQTGPGSGYTF.

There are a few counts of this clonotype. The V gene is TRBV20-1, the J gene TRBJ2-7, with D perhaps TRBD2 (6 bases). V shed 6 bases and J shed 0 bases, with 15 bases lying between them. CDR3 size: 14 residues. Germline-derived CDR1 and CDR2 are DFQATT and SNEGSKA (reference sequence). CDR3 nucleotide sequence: TGCAGTGCGGAGGGGCGGCCAAGCTCCTACGAGCAGTACTTC. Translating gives CSAEGRPSSYEQYF.

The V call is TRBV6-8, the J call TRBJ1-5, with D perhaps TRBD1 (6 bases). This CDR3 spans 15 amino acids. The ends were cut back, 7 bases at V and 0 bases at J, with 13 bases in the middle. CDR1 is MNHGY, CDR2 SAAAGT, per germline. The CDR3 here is CASNPGDYSNQPQHF. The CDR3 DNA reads TGTGCCAGCAATCCAGGGGATTATAGCAATCAGCCCCAGCATTTT.

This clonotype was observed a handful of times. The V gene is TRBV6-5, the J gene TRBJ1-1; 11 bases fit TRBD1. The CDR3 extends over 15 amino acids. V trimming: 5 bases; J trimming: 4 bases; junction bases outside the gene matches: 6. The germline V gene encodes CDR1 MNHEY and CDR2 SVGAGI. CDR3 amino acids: CASSDKDRGLTEAFF. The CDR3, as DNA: TGTGCCAGCAGTGATAAGGACAGGGGGCTCACTGAAGCTTTCTTT.

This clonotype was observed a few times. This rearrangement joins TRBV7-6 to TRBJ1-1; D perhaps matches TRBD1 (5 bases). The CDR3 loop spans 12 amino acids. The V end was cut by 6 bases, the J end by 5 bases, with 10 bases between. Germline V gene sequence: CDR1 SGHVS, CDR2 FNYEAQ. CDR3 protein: CASSAGLTEAFF. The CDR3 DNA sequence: TGTGCCAGCAGTGCAGGGTTGACTGAAGCTTTCTTT.

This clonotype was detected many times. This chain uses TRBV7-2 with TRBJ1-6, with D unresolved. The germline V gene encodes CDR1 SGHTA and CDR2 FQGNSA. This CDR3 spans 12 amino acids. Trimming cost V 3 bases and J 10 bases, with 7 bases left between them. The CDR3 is CASSFSRSPLHF. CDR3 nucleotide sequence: TGTGCCAGCAGCTTTTCCCGATCACCCCTCCACTTT.

DNA of the CDR3: TGTGCCAGCAGCGGCAGGACAGGCCACACTGAAGCTTTCTTT. Translated: CASSGRTGHTEAFF. This chain links TRBV7-2 with TRBJ1-1; 7 nucleotides match TRBD1. Looked up from germline, CDR1 is SGHTA and CDR2 is FQGNSA. The V and J ends lost 5 bases and 3 bases, in that order; junction bases with no gene match: 6. The CDR3 extends over 14 amino acids.

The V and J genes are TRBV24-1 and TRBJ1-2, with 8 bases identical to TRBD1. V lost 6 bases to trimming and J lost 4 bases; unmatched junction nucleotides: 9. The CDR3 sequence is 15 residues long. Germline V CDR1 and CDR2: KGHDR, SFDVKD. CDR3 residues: CATSPRGQVVYGYTF. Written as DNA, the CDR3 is TGTGCCACCAGTCCACGGGGACAGGTTGTCTATGGCTACACCTTC.

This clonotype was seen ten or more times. Here the CDR3 reads CASSPGGALVPQHF. Here the CDR3 DNA reads TGTGCCAGCAGTCCCGGGGGGGCCCTCGTGCCCCAGCATTTT. The chain joins TRBV9 to TRBJ1-5; a weak D match, TRBD1 (6 bases). This CDR3 region has 14 residues. The V and J ends lost 5 bases and 9 bases respectively, with 18 bases between them. CDR1 is SGDLS and CDR2 is YYNGEE in the germline V gene.